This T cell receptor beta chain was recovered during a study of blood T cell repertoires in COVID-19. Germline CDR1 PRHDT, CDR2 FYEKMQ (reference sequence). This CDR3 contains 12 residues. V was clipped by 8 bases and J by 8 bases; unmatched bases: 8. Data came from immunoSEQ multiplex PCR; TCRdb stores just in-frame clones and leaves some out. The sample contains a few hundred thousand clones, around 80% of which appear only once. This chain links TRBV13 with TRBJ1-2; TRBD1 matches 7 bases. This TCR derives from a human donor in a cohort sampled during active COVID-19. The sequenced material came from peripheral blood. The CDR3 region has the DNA TGTGCCAGCGACCAGGGGGTCGGAGGCTACACCTTC. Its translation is CASDQGVGGYTF.